Sequencing of this T cell receptor beta chain was carried out in a study of early T cells in non-severe SARS-CoV-2 infection. Findings of the study overall: VDJdb matching skewed toward anti-spike CD8 responses, missing private and CD4 specificities.

Using its own MiXCR run on the 5' RACE reads, TCRdb lists one record per CDR3 protein. The data contain 50,000 to 75,000 distinct CDR3 sequences, approximately 9.2% of them singletons. This clonotype was counted between two and nine times. Its antigen is undetermined. The CDR3 sequence is 13 residues long. V was pared by 1 base and J by 8 bases, with 11 bases between. Germline loops: CDR1 SGHVS, CDR2 FQNEAQ. The starting material was whole blood, obtained at baseline. This TCR derives from an adult who was a healthcare worker with PCR-confirmed SARS-CoV-2 infection or an uninfected control (not recorded which). V is TRBV7-8 and J is TRBJ1-1; D unclear. The CDR3 coding sequence is TGTGCCAGCAGCTTAGGTGTAGGAGGGGAAGCTTTCTTT. Translated: CASSLGVGGEAFF.